What follows are 25 T cell receptor beta chains derived from one specimen sequenced in a study of shared clonotypes between healthy human individuals (dated by TCRdb to 2019 to 2021). The library was built by means of the immunoSEQ multiplex PCR assay. This immuneACCESS table, as held by TCRdb, lists in-frame sequences with V and J called but not all clones. Of the missing ones, under half trace to an unresolved V gene in checked studies; the others have no known cause. The sample table records more than 2 million clones; 85% to 95% of these occur just once. The ten largest clonotypes hold roughly 0.13% of the sample. Sequencing input: naive CD4+ T cells sorted from blood. Explained via the paper, the cell subset or site label denotes: CD45RA+ positively selected. All receptors derive from a man younger than 35 in good health.

The chain carries TRBV6-6 and TRBJ1-5; a possible D gene is TRBD1 (5 bases). The CDR3 contains 16 residues. The V gene's germline CDR1 is MNHNY and CDR2 SVGAGI (reference sequence). The V and J ends lost 8 bases and 0 bases respectively, with 17 bases between them. CDR3 DNA sequence: TGTGCCAGCTGGGGCCCAAAGGTCCATAGCAATCAGCCCCAGCATTTT. Protein: CASWGPKVHSNQPQHF.

The chain carries TRBV5-6 and TRBJ2-1; TRBD2 aligns across 16 bases. The CDR3 has 17 amino acids. The germline V gene has CDR1 SGHDT and CDR2 YYEEEE. J was trimmed by 7 bases and V by 4 bases; bases with no gene match: 8. The CDR3 nucleotides read TGTGCCAGCAGCACGGGACTAGCGGGAGGGCATCGGAATGAGCAGTTCTTC. Amino acids: CASSTGLAGGHRNEQFF.

This chain connects TRBV2 to TRBJ1-1; D may be TRBD1 (5 bases). The CDR3 is 15 amino acids. The ends were cut back, 6 bases at V and 1 base at J, with 15 bases in the middle. CDR1 is SNHLY and CDR2 is FYNNEI in the germline V gene. CDR3 region: CASRAEGLGNTEAFF. CDR3 coding DNA: TGTGCCAGCAGGGCGGAGGGGTTAGGGAACACTGAAGCTTTCTTT.

The chain is built from TRBV4-1 and TRBJ1-3; the D gene is possibly TRBD1 (5 bases). Trimming shortened V by 0 bases and J by 3 bases, and 15 bases separated the two germline ends. CDR3 length equals 17 residues. CDR1 is MGHRA and CDR2 is YSYEKL in the germline V gene. CDR3 amino acids: CASSQDAPWGYGNTIYF. In DNA, the CDR3 is TGCGCCAGCAGCCAAGATGCTCCGTGGGGCTATGGAAACACCATATATTTT.

The gene calls are TRBV5-4 and TRBJ2-2; D uncertain. The CDR3 runs to 14 residues. CDR1 is SGHNT, CDR2 YYREEE, per germline (reference sequence). The V and J ends lost 0 bases and 4 bases respectively, with 7 bases between them. The CDR3 spells CASSLDLGTGELFF. Written as DNA, the CDR3 is TGTGCCAGCAGCTTGGATCTTGGCACCGGGGAGCTGTTTTTT.

This clone was picked up one time. The chain couples TRBV2 to TRBJ2-2; D is possibly TRBD1 (6 bases). Germline loops: CDR1 SNHLY, CDR2 FYNNEI. The CDR3 runs 14 residues. The V gene lost 4 bases and the J gene lost 7 bases, with 13 bases spanning the gap. Written as DNA, the CDR3 is TGTGCCAGCAGTGCCACGTCGACAGGCGGGGAGCTGTTTTTT. It specifies CASSATSTGGELFF.

J is TRBJ2-2 and V is TRBV9; TRBD2 matches at 10 bases. There are 13 residues in the CDR3. Trimming removed 5 bases from V and 5 bases from J; junction bases left unmatched: 0. Germline assignment: CDR1 SGDLS and CDR2 YYNGEE. CDR3 sequence (DNA): TGTGCCAGCAGGACTAGCGGGACCGGGGAGCTGTTTTTT. Translating gives CASRTSGTGELFF.

The chain links TRBV25-1 to TRBJ2-7; the D gene is possibly TRBD1 (6 bases). V lost 4 bases, J lost 0 bases, and 13 bases lay in between. Looked up from germline, CDR1 is MGHDK and CDR2 is SYGVNS. The CDR3 consists of 15 residues. The CDR3 sequence: CASSGPGAISYEQYF. CDR3 sequence (DNA): TGTGCCAGCAGTGGGCCAGGGGCCATCTCCTACGAGCAGTACTTC.

This chain links TRBV6-5 with TRBJ1-1; D uncertain. The V end lost 0 bases, the J end lost 0 bases, and 5 bases lay between the germline ends. Germline CDR1 is MNHEY and CDR2 is SVGAGI. The CDR3 runs to 14 residues. The DNA of the CDR3 is TGTGCCAGCAGTTACTCGCAGGTGAACACTGAAGCTTTCTTT. Its translation: CASSYSQVNTEAFF.

The chain couples TRBV30 to TRBJ1-4, with 7 bases fitting TRBD1. The CDR3 has 13 residues. V was pared by 8 bases and J by 4 bases, with 7 bases of the junction left unmatched. The V gene's germline CDR1 is GTSNPN and CDR2 SVGIG (reference sequence). In DNA form, the CDR3 reads TGTGCCGGTAGACAGGGAGGTAATGAAAAACTGTTTTTT. As protein: CAGRQGGNEKLFF.

The chain combines TRBV5-1 with TRBJ2-7, with 9 bases matching TRBD1. From germline, CDR1 is SGHRS and CDR2 YFSETQ. This CDR3 comprises 14 residues. Trimming at V came to 2 bases and at J to 6 bases, leaving 6 bases not matched to a gene. In nucleotides, the CDR3 is TGCGCCAGCAGCTTTGGGACAGGGTCGATCGAGCAGTACTTC. This translates into CASSFGTGSIEQYF. Together with reference TRBV5-1 and TRBJ2-7, the CDR3 gives the full variable domain: KAGVTQTPRYLIKTRGQQVTLSCSPISGHRSVSWYQQTPGQGLQFLFEYFSETQRNKGNFPGRFSGRQFSNSRSEMNVSTLELGDSALYLCASSFGTGSIEQYFGPGTRLTVT.

This clone was observed a few times. J is TRBJ2-1 and V is TRBV27; D uncertain. Deletions cut 3 bases from V and 5 bases from J, with 8 bases between. The CDR3 contains 13 residues. CDR1 and CDR2 from the germline V gene are MNHEY and SMNVEV (reference sequence). The CDR3 here is CASSFLVDNEQFF. The CDR3 DNA sequence: TGTGCCAGCAGTTTTCTGGTCGACAATGAGCAGTTCTTC.

As concerns this clone: At one end the junction does not follow the germline gene, possibly because of a read error. The rearrangement uses TRBV5-3 and TRBJ2-1; 9 bases match TRBD2. TRBV5-3 qualifies as an ORF whose function is uncertain. The CDR3 sequence is 15 residues long. CDR3 sequence: CASSSPSGVGNEQFF. The CDR3 nucleotides read TGTGCCAGCAGCTCGCCTAGCGGGGTGGGGAATGAGCAGTTCTTC.

This clone has just one count. CDR3 nucleotides: TGTGCCAGCAGCTTCCAGGGTCATTATAATTCACCCCTCCACTTT. Protein: CASSFQGHYNSPLHF. The rearrangement links TRBV7-9 to TRBJ1-6; TRBD1 is a possible D gene (5 bases). This CDR3 is 15 amino acids long. CDR1 is SEHNR, CDR2 FQNEAQ, per germline (reference sequence). With 3 bases removed from V and 4 bases from J, the gap between germline ends came to 10 bases.

The chain couples TRBV6-5 to TRBJ2-3; 8 nucleotides align to TRBD2. The CDR3 has 14 residues. The germline gives CDR1 MNHEY, CDR2 SVGAGI. Germline trimming cut 5 bases from V and 3 bases from J; bases unmatched to any gene: 4. CDR3 bases: TGTGCCAGCAGTGGGGGACTAGAGACAGATACGCAGTATTTT. Translated: CASSGGLETDTQYF.

The gene calls are TRBV28 and TRBJ1-2; TRBD1 might be the D (6 bases). The CDR3 spans 13 residues. The germline gives CDR1 MDHEN, CDR2 SYDVKM. V was trimmed by 6 bases and J by 4 bases, leaving 12 bases between them. CDR3 region: CASSQGTPYGYTF. CDR3 DNA sequence: TGTGCCAGCAGCCAGGGGACACCCTATGGCTACACCTTC.

The chain couples TRBV7-8 to TRBJ1-5, with D tentatively TRBD1 (6 bases). The CDR3 contains 16 residues. V was trimmed by 0 bases and J by 3 bases, leaving 12 bases between them. CDR1 and CDR2 from the germline V gene are SGHVS and FQNEAQ. CDR3 sequence: CASSLAPRGNNQPQHF. The DNA for the CDR3 is TGTGCCAGCAGCTTAGCTCCCAGGGGTAACAATCAGCCCCAGCATTTT.

This clone was detected once. V and J are TRBV2 and TRBJ2-7, with 7 bases that match TRBD1. This CDR3 is 14 amino acids long. Trimming took 2 bases from V and 3 from J; bases not matched to a gene: 4. Looked up from germline, CDR1 is SNHLY and CDR2 is FYNNEI. The CDR3 DNA follows: TGTGCCAGCAGTGAATGGGACAGTGTCTACGAGCAGTACTTC. Translated: CASSEWDSVYEQYF.

The V and J genes are TRBV5-6 and TRBJ2-7, with D possibly being TRBD1 (5 bases). The germline V gene encodes CDR1 SGHDT and CDR2 YYEEEE. The CDR3 covers 13 residues. The germline V and J ends were trimmed by 2 bases and 3 bases, with 9 bases remaining between them. The CDR3 region has the DNA TGTGCCAGCAGCTTATTCGACAGCTACGAGCAGTACTTC. It translates to CASSLFDSYEQYF.

This CDR3 is CASSSRDRGWEQYF. CDR3 sequence (DNA): TGTGCCAGCAGCTCCCGGGACAGGGGATGGGAGCAGTACTTC. The V call is TRBV5-4, the J call TRBJ2-7, with 10 positions matching TRBD1. Germline V gene lookup returns CDR1 SGHNT and CDR2 YYREEE (reference sequence). The CDR3 contains 14 residues. The V and J ends lost 3 bases and 7 bases, in that order; junction bases with no gene match: 7.

The chain carries TRBV30 and TRBJ2-2, with TRBD1 identical over 8 bases. The CDR3 sequence is 14 residues long. The junction had 8 bases not matched to a gene; V was cut back by 8 bases and J by 3 bases. Germline CDR1 GTSNPN, CDR2 SVGIG (reference sequence). CDR3 amino acids: CARKDRVYTGELFF. In DNA form, the CDR3 reads TGTGCCAGAAAGGACAGGGTGTACACCGGGGAGCTGTTTTTT.

To note about this clone: Other nucleotide sequences in the sample specify the same CDR3. The chain joins TRBV9 to TRBJ2-2; D unclear. V was clipped by 0 bases and J by 0 bases, with 3 bases between them. CDR3 length: 14 residues. Looked up from germline, CDR1 is SGDLS and CDR2 is YYNGEE. The CDR3 reads CASSVATNTGELFF. The CDR3 coding sequence is TGTGCCAGCAGCGTAGCTACGAACACCGGGGAGCTGTTTTTT.

The gene calls are TRBV29-1 and TRBJ1-3; possibly TRBD1 for D (5 bases). Germline V gene sequence: CDR1 SQVTM, CDR2 ANQGSEA. Trimming removed 0 bases from V and 2 bases from J, with 5 bases in between. The CDR3 contains 13 residues. CDR3 amino acids: CSVEEGAGNTIYF. The CDR3, as DNA: TGCAGCGTTGAAGAAGGGGCTGGAAACACCATATATTTT.

The V call is TRBV5-1, the J call TRBJ1-1, with a weak D call TRBD1 (6 bases). Germline lookup yields CDR1 SGHRS and CDR2 YFSETQ. The CDR3 spans 13 residues. The V and J ends lost 8 bases and 1 base respectively, with 12 bases between them. The CDR3, as DNA: TGCGCCAGTACCTGGACAGAGAACACTGAAGCTTTCTTT. Translating gives CASTWTENTEAFF.

CDR3 in DNA: TGCGCCAGCAGTAAGGAGAGAGGCACAGATACGCAGTATTTT. Protein sequence: CASSKERGTDTQYF. The chain employs TRBV10-1 and TRBJ2-3, with D unclear. Trimming stripped 5 bases from V and 1 base from J, with 10 bases between. The CDR3 loop spans 14 amino acids. Germline CDR1 and CDR2: WNHNN and SYGVQD (reference sequence).